Listed below are T cell receptor beta chains from one sample, sequenced in a study of human T cells and chemical hapten exposure. Using its own MiXCR run on the RACE reads, TCRdb lists one record per CDR3 protein. The sample comprises about 95,000 distinct CDR3 sequences, 11% of which are singletons, and about 3% rests with the top ten. The starting material was whole blood, obtained in connection with sensitization to the hapten diphenylcyclopropenone (DPC). These receptors originate from a woman in her thirties or forties with alopecia areata. Some clones in this sample may be carry-over from other donors' samples. Both conserved end residues are part of each CDR3. A D gene is named only where the DNA matches it firmly. Clone size is shown for a subset of rows, as once, few, many or a class of expanded clone.

clone size: -; D gene: -; J gene: TRBJ2-3; V gene: TRBV6-2/TRBV6-3; CDR3 protein: CASSRRTVSDTQYF; CDR3 DNA: TGTGCCAGCAGCCGACGGACAGTATCAGATACGCAGTATTTT
clone size: many; D gene: -; J gene: TRBJ2-1; V gene: TRBV7-9; CDR3 protein: CASSSPDISSYNEQFF; CDR3 DNA: TGTGCCAGCAGCTCCCCGGACATTAGCTCCTACAATGAGCAGTTCTTC
clone size: -; D gene: TRBD1; J gene: TRBJ2-2; V gene: TRBV6-4; CDR3 protein: CASSPRGQGANTGELFF; CDR3 DNA: TGTGCCAGCAGTCCCCGGGGACAGGGGGCGAACACCGGGGAGCTGTTTTTT
clone size: -; D gene: -; J gene: TRBJ1-5; V gene: TRBV6-1; CDR3 protein: CASSDRDGQPQHF; CDR3 DNA: TGTGCCAGCAGTGACAGGGACGGTCAGCCCCAGCATTTT
clone size: -; D gene: -; J gene: TRBJ1-1; V gene: TRBV6-5; CDR3 protein: CVTMADTEAFF; CDR3 DNA: TGTGTCACCATGGCGGACACTGAAGCTTTCTTT
clone size: many; D gene: -; J gene: TRBJ2-3; V gene: TRBV20-1; CDR3 protein: CSARGGGSTDTQYF; CDR3 DNA: TGCAGTGCTAGAGGCGGGGGCAGCACAGATACGCAGTATTTT
clone size: few; D gene: -; J gene: TRBJ2-2; V gene: TRBV14; CDR3 protein: CASSPLRGTNTGELFF; CDR3 DNA: TGTGCCAGCAGCCCACTAAGGGGCACCAACACCGGGGAGCTGTTTTTT
clone size: -; D gene: -; J gene: TRBJ1-1; V gene: TRBV7-2; CDR3 protein: CARPWGDQWETEAFF; CDR3 DNA: TGTGCCAGACCGTGGGGAGACCAATGGGAGACTGAAGCTTTCTTT
clone size: many; D gene: TRBD1; J gene: TRBJ2-3; V gene: TRBV5-1; CDR3 protein: CASSSGQGTDTQYF; CDR3 DNA: TGCGCCAGCAGCTCCGGACAGGGTACAGATACGCAGTATTTT
clone size: -; D gene: TRBD2; J gene: TRBJ2-3; V gene: TRBV5-1; CDR3 protein: CASSLGSSGDSTDTQYF; CDR3 DNA: TGCGCCAGCAGCTTAGGGTCTAGCGGGGATAGCACAGATACGCAGTATTTT
clone size: -; D gene: -; J gene: TRBJ1-3; V gene: TRBV30; CDR3 protein: CAWSRGVAGNTIYF; CDR3 DNA: TGTGCCTGGAGTAGGGGGGTCGCTGGAAACACCATATATTTT
clone size: few; D gene: -; J gene: TRBJ1-2; V gene: TRBV7-2; CDR3 protein: CASSLYGANYGYTF; CDR3 DNA: TGTGCCAGCAGCTTATACGGAGCTAACTATGGCTACACCTTC
clone size: many; D gene: TRBD1; J gene: TRBJ1-1; V gene: TRBV12-3/TRBV12-4; CDR3 protein: CASSPRQGAVTEAFF; CDR3 DNA: TGTGCCAGCAGTCCCCGACAGGGGGCTGTCACTGAAGCTTTCTTT
clone size: -; D gene: TRBD2; J gene: TRBJ2-1; V gene: TRBV2; CDR3 protein: CASGTSGPNNEQFF; CDR3 DNA: TGTGCCAGCGGGACTAGCGGGCCCAACAATGAGCAGTTCTTC
clone size: -; D gene: -; J gene: TRBJ1-2; V gene: TRBV5-6; CDR3 protein: CASSLEYGYTF; CDR3 DNA: TGTGCCAGCAGCTTGGAGTATGGCTACACCTTC